These 14 T cell receptor beta chains were sequenced from one sample in a study of somatic mutations in cytotoxic T cells in rheumatoid arthritis. Here immunoSEQ multiplex PCR was the method, and the copy in TCRdb shows in-frame clones only, minus some. The sample has approximately 25,000 clones, less than 85% seen once. Material: CD8+ T cells sorted from blood. These receptor sequences come from a woman aged 18-30 years in good health.

The V and J genes are TRBV27 and TRBJ1-1; D ambiguous. From germline, CDR1 is MNHEY and CDR2 SMNVEV (reference sequence). The CDR3 length is 14 residues. V lost 5 bases to trimming and J lost 4 bases, with 14 bases between them. CDR3 amino acids: CASSPIVGSTEAFF. The CDR3 DNA reads TGTGCCAGCAGTCCCATCGTAGGGAGCACTGAAGCTTTCTTT.

The chain combines TRBV6-5 with TRBJ1-2; 10 bases fit TRBD1. The CDR3 contains 13 residues. The ends lost 6 bases at V and 6 bases at J; junction bases unmatched: 4. The germline CDR1 and CDR2 sequences are MNHEY and SVGAGI. The DNA of the CDR3 is TGTGCCAGCAGGATGACAGGGGGCAATGGCTACACCTTC. Protein product: CASRMTGGNGYTF.

This clone was seen a single time. The gene calls are TRBV27 and TRBJ2-7; TRBD2 matches 9 bases. The CDR3 has 14 residues. Losses at the gene ends were 6 bases for V and 3 bases for J; bases not matched to a gene: 6. The germline V gene encodes CDR1 MNHEY and CDR2 SMNVEV (reference sequence). The CDR3 loop reads CASRQGTSSYEQYF. The CDR3 nucleotides read TGTGCCAGCAGACAAGGGACTAGCAGCTACGAGCAGTACTTC.

The CDR3 DNA sequence: TGTGCCAGCAGTGAGGGGGACAGCTATGGCTACACCTTC. Protein product: CASSEGDSYGYTF. The chain has TRBV2 and TRBJ1-2; 7 bases match TRBD1. CDR3 length: 13 residues. The V and J ends lost 3 bases and 4 bases, in that order; junction bases with no gene match: 2. Germline values: CDR1 SNHLY, CDR2 FYNNEI.

The V and J genes are TRBV11-2 and TRBJ2-7; D remains ambiguous. The CDR3 contains 14 residues. Germline V gives CDR1 SGHAT, CDR2 FQNNGV. CDR3 sequence: CASSLHRNPYEQCV. The CDR3 nucleotides are TGTGCCAGCAGCTTGCACAGAAACCCCTACGAGCAGTGCGTC.

This clone was seen only a few times. The chain combines TRBV7-6 with TRBJ1-2, with 8 bases aligning to TRBD1. Germline CDR1 SGHVS, CDR2 FNYEAQ. V was clipped by 1 base and J by 6 bases; unmatched bases: 4. This CDR3 has 14 residues. The CDR3 DNA reads TGTGCCAGCAGCTTAGGGACAGGGCGAGATGGCTACACCTTC. The encoded protein is CASSLGTGRDGYTF.

This sequence joins TRBV29-1 and TRBJ2-1, with 7 bases aligning to TRBD2. V shed 0 bases, J shed 8 bases, and the junction held 16 bases outside the gene matches. Germline-derived CDR1 and CDR2 are SQVTM and ANQGSEA. The CDR3 is 17 amino acids. CDR3 sequence: CSVEDGAGDTWGDEQFF. Written as DNA, the CDR3 is TGCAGCGTTGAAGATGGTGCGGGAGACACGTGGGGGGATGAGCAGTTCTTC.

This clone has just one count. The V and J genes are TRBV6-5 and TRBJ1-1; D is undetermined. Germline V lookup: CDR1 MNHEY, CDR2 SVGAGI. CDR3 length: 12 residues. V was cut by 2 bases and J by 7 bases, with 8 bases left in between. The CDR3 protein is CASSYGPREAFF. CDR3 DNA: TGTGCCAGCAGTTACGGACCCCGTGAAGCTTTCTTT.

This clone came up once. V gene TRBV19 combines with J gene TRBJ2-7; perhaps D is TRBD1 or TRBD2 (5 bases each). The germline gives CDR1 LNHDA, CDR2 SQIVND (reference sequence). This CDR3 is 14 amino acids long. The V gene lost 0 bases and the J gene lost 2 bases, with 8 bases spanning the gap. CDR3 in amino acids: CASSIDLGAYEQYV. The CDR3 nucleotides are TGTGCCAGTAGTATAGACCTGGGGGCCTACGAGCAGTACGTC.

This clone was recorded once. This rearrangement joins TRBV28 to TRBJ2-1, with a tentative D call TRBD2 (6 bases). Trimming left V 3 bases short and J 1 base short, with 16 bases between. This CDR3 has 17 residues. CDR1 and CDR2 (germline): MDHEN, SYDVKM. The chain's CDR3 is CASSFLIAGLSYNEQFF. The CDR3 nucleotides are TGTGCCAGCAGTTTTCTTATCGCGGGATTATCCTACAATGAGCAGTTCTTC.

The chain uses TRBV5-1 and TRBJ2-5; no reliable D call. Near its end, the DNA agrees better with TRBJ2-7, so the J call may be wrong. The length of the CDR3 is 15 residues. Per the germline V gene, CDR1 is SGHRS and CDR2 is YFSETQ. This chain's CDR3 is CASSLAPGESYEQYF. The CDR3 nucleotides read TGCGCCAGCAGCTTGGCACCGGGCGAATCCTACGAGCAGTACTTC.

V usage is TRBV6-5 and J usage is TRBJ2-3; TRBD1 aligns across 7 bases. Per germline, CDR1 MNHEY and CDR2 SVGAGI. This CDR3 is built from 14 residues. The V gene end was trimmed by 7 bases and the J gene end by 0 bases; junction bases not matched to a gene: 4. The CDR3 DNA follows: TGTGCCAGCACCGAGGGACAGAGCACAGATACGCAGTATTTT. Translation: CASTEGQSTDTQYF.

The table lists this clone with a few counts. The chain links TRBV7-8 to TRBJ2-7, with unresolved D. The CDR3 has 12 residues. Trimming took off 3 bases at V and 5 bases at J, with 8 bases between the two ends. Germline V gene lookup returns CDR1 SGHVS and CDR2 FQNEAQ. This chain's CDR3 is CASSFGLDEQYF. The CDR3, as DNA: TGTGCCAGCAGCTTCGGTTTAGACGAGCAGTACTTC.

The rearrangement joins TRBV5-1 to TRBJ1-2, with TRBD1 identical over 11 bases. The germline V gene encodes CDR1 SGHRS and CDR2 YFSETQ. V lost 3 bases and J lost 4; bases outside the gene matches: 8. The CDR3 is made up of 16 amino acids. The CDR3 protein is CASSSGQGEWIYGYTF. CDR3 bases: TGCGCCAGCAGCTCGGGACAGGGGGAATGGATCTATGGCTACACCTTC.